This T cell receptor (beta chain) stems from a study of blood T cell repertoires in COVID-19. Across the whole study: Spain, Italy and the United States supplied samples that represented acute and convalescent COVID-19. PBMCs, B-cell-depleted T cells, or T cells were the source of the cDNA or gDNA that made up the material.

Study processing details: Amplifying reference gene primers gave estimates of nucleated cell counts. The assay was immunoSEQ multiplex PCR, and TCRdb's table has in-frame clones only and misses some. The V and J calls and the clone size are those of that table, but D and trimming were determined from the DNA. Here the sample spans 150,000 to 200,000 clones, around 85% being singletons. The source material was peripheral blood. The receptor was derived from a woman in her fifties or sixties with acute or convalescent COVID-19.

The CDR3 nucleotides are TGTGCCAGCAGCTTAGGAGGGCCCACAGATACGCAGTATTTT. This translates into CASSLGGPTDTQYF. V is TRBV11-1 and J is TRBJ2-3; tentatively, D is TRBD2 (5 bases). This CDR3 spans 14 amino acids. Germline V gives CDR1 SGHAT, CDR2 FQDESV (reference sequence). V lost 1 base, J lost 2 bases, and 7 bases lay in between.